The clone carrying this T cell receptor beta chain was counted many times. Germline and junction disagree at one end, which may indicate a read error. RNA transcripts gave rise to amplified TCR beta CDR3 regions. RT-PCR in the first round (using the HTBI primer set) targeted the TCR CDR3. Each CDR3 protein gets one entry after TCRdb re-called the multiplex PCR reads with MiXCR. Of under 350,000 distinct CDR3 sequences listed, 15% to 20% are singletons. The data belong to a study of T cells in Graves' hyperthyroidism and ophthalmopathy. The CDR3 runs to 12 residues. The germline V gene encodes CDR1 MNHNS and CDR2 SASEGT.

Sequences were obtained from blood. The TCR sequence derives from a woman in her fifties or sixties with Graves' hyperthyroidism. J is TRBJ1-2 and V is TRBV6-1; no definite D call. The CDR3 protein is CASSQAGSGYTF. Written as DNA, the CDR3 is TGTGCCAGCAGTCAAGCCGGGAGTGGCTACACCTTC.